Listed here are 10 T cell receptor beta chains from one sample, sequenced in a study of blood T cell repertoires in COVID-19. Generated by immunoSEQ multiplex PCR, the TCRdb table keeps only in-frame clones and is missing some. This sample has 200,000 to 250,000 clones, with 85% to 90% found just once. The material sequenced was PBMCs or T cells enriched from blood (not recorded which). The receptors shown here come from a woman between 50 and 59 years old with acute COVID-19.

The J gene is TRBJ1-5, the V gene TRBV18, with 9 bases matching TRBD1. Trimming cost V 3 bases and J 2 bases; bases outside gene matches: 11. This CDR3 is built from 18 residues. Germline V gene lookup returns CDR1 KGHSH and CDR2 LQKENI. The CDR3 is CASSPRQGDVPGNQPQHF. CDR3 in DNA: TGTGCCAGCTCACCGCGACAGGGGGACGTTCCGGGCAATCAGCCCCAGCATTTT.

The chain couples TRBV28 to TRBJ1-2; perhaps TRBD1 as D (6 bases). This CDR3 has 14 amino acids. Germline-derived CDR1 and CDR2 are MDHEN and SYDVKM. Trimming cost V 4 bases and J 5 bases, with 14 bases left between them. CDR3 in amino acids: CASSSRGHHYGYTF. CDR3 nucleotides: TGTGCCAGCAGTTCCAGGGGACACCATTATGGCTACACCTTC.

This clone is a singleton in its sample. This chain links TRBV19 with TRBJ2-3; D unclear. The CDR3 runs 15 residues. Trimming took 8 bases from V and 4 from J, leaving 19 bases between them. CDR1 and CDR2 (germline): LNHDA, SQIVND (reference sequence). The DNA for the CDR3 is TGTGCCAGTTCCCCTAGTCGCATAAGTGCAGATACGCAGTATTTT. Translating it yields CASSPSRISADTQYF.

V usage is TRBV20-1 and J usage is TRBJ2-5, with D possibly TRBD2 on 5 matching bases. Trimming shortened V by 3 bases and J by 0 bases, and 14 bases separated the two germline ends. Per the germline V gene, CDR1 is DFQATT and CDR2 is SNEGSKA (reference sequence). This CDR3 is 15 amino acids long. CDR3 in amino acids: CSASGWEPYQETQYF. CDR3 bases: TGCAGTGCTAGTGGGTGGGAGCCGTACCAAGAGACCCAGTACTTC.

This clone was detected only once. The V and J genes are TRBV3-1 (or the pseudogene TRBV3-2) and TRBJ2-7; D might be TRBD1 (6 bases). V was cut by 2 bases and J by 3 bases, with 11 bases left in between. This CDR3 spans 14 amino acids. Germline V CDR1 and CDR2: LGHDT, YNNKEL (reference sequence). CDR3: CASSQNQGYYEQYF. The CDR3 coding sequence is TGTGCCAGCAGCCAAAATCAGGGGTACTACGAGCAGTACTTC.

This clone was counted only a few times. The chain has TRBV7-7 and TRBJ2-1; 7 bases are a match to TRBD2. The length of the CDR3 is 16 residues. The V segment lost 5 bases and the J segment 8 bases; nucleotides outside the gene matches: 15. CDR1 is SSHAT and CDR2 is FNYEAQ in the germline V gene (reference sequence). The CDR3 region is CASSEGKGGPYDEQFF. CDR3 sequence (DNA): TGTGCCAGCAGCGAAGGAAAGGGAGGGCCGTACGATGAGCAGTTCTTC.

CDR3 nucleotides: TGTGCCATCAGGGCGGCGGACAGGGGCTACGAGCAGTACTTC. Translated: CAIRAADRGYEQYF. The chain links TRBV10-3 to TRBJ2-7; 9 bases align to TRBD1. The germline gives CDR1 ENHRY, CDR2 SYGVKD. The V segment lost 6 bases and the J segment 3 bases; nucleotides outside the gene matches: 6. The CDR3 spans 14 residues.

V is TRBV28 and J is TRBJ2-7; D is ambiguous. Germline values: CDR1 MDHEN, CDR2 SYDVKM. This CDR3 comprises 12 residues. V lost 4 bases and J 2 bases, leaving 6 bases between the germline ends. The CDR3 sequence: CASSSPTYEQYF. The CDR3 DNA sequence: TGTGCCAGCAGTTCCCCTACCTACGAGCAGTACTTC.

The V and J genes are TRBV2 and TRBJ2-1, with 8 nucleotides matching TRBD2. Germline lookup yields CDR1 SNHLY and CDR2 FYNNEI. The trim removed 2 bases at V and 1 base at J, leaving 7 bases unmatched. The CDR3 covers 17 residues. The CDR3 reads CASSESREGLSYNEQFF. The CDR3 bases are TGTGCCAGCAGTGAAAGTCGGGAGGGCCTATCCTACAATGAGCAGTTCTTC.

This clone was counted a few times. The chain employs TRBV2 and TRBJ1-1, with 12 bases lining up with TRBD1. J lost 1 base, V lost 11 bases, and 5 bases had no gene match. CDR1 is SNHLY and CDR2 is FYNNEI in the germline V gene. CDR3 length: 14 amino acids. The CDR3 reads CAGGTGGRNTEAFF. As DNA, the CDR3 is TGTGCCGGCGGGACAGGGGGCAGGAACACTGAAGCTTTCTTT.